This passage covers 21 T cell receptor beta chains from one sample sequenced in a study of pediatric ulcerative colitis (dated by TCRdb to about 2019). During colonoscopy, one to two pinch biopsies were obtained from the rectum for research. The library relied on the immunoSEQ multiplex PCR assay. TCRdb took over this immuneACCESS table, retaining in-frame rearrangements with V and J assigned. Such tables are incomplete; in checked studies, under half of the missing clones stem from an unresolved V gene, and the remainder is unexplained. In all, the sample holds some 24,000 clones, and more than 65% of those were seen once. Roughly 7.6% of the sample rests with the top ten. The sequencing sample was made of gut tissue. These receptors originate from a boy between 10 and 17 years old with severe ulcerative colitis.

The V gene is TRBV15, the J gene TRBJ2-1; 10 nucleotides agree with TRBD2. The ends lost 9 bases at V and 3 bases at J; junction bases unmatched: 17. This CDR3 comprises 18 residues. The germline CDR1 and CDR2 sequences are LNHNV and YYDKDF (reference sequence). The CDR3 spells CATSGAGLAGEVYNEQFF. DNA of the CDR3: TGTGCCACGTCGGGGGCTGGGCTAGCGGGAGAGGTCTACAATGAGCAGTTCTTC.

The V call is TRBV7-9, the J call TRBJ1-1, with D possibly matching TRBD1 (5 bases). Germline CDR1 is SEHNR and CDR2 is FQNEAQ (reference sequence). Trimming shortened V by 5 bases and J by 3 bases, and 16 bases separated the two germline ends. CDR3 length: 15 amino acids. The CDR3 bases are TGTGCCAGCAGCGCGACCTCGTGGGGGGACACTGAAGCTTTCTTT. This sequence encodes CASSATSWGDTEAFF.

The CDR3 spells CASSFKGQHGYTF. The CDR3 coding sequence is TGTGCCAGCAGCTTCAAGGGGCAGCATGGCTACACCTTC. This chain links TRBV7-2 with TRBJ1-2, with a weak D call TRBD1 (5 bases). Germline values: CDR1 SGHTA, CDR2 FQGNSA. V shed 3 bases and J shed 6 bases, with 11 bases lying between them. The length of the CDR3 is 13 residues.

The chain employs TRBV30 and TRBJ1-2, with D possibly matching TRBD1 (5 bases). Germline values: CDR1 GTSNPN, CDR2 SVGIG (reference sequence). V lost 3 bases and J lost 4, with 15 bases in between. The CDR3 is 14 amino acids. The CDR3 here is CAWSHRDLSYGYTF. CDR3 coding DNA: TGTGCCTGGAGCCACCGGGACCTCAGCTATGGCTACACCTTC.

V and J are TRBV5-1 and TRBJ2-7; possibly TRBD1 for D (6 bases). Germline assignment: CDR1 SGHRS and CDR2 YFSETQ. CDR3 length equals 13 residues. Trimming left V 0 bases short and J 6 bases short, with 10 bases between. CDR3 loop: CASSLVWGLEQYF. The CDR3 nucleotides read TGCGCCAGCAGCTTGGTATGGGGGCTCGAGCAGTACTTC. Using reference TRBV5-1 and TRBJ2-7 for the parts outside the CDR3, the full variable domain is KAGVTQTPRYLIKTRGQQVTLSCSPISGHRSVSWYQQTPGQGLQFLFEYFSETQRNKGNFPGRFSGRQFSNSRSEMNVSTLELGDSALYLCASSLVWGLEQYFGPGTRLTVT.

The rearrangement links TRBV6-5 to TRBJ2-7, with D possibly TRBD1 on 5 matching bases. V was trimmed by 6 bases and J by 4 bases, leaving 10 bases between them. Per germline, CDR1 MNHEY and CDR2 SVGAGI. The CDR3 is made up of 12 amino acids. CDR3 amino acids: CASSLDRYEQYF. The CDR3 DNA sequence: TGTGCCAGCAGCCTTGACAGATACGAGCAGTACTTC.

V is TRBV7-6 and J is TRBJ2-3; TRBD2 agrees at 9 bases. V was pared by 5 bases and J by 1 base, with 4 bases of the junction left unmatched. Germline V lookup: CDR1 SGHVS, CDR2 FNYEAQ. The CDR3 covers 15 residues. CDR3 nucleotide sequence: TGTGCCAGCAGCGGCGGGAGGGCCGGCACAGATACGCAGTATTTT. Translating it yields CASSGGRAGTDTQYF.

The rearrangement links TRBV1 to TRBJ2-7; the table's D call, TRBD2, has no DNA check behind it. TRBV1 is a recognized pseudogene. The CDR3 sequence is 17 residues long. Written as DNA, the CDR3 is TGCACCAGCAGCCAATCATACCGCCAGCGGGAGGCCCACGAGCAGTACTTC. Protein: CTSSQSYRQREAHEQYF.

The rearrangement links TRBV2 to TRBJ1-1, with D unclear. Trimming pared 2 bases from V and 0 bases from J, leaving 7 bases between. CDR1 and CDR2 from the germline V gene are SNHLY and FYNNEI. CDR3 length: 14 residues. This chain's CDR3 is CASSERRMNTEAFF. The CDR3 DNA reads TGTGCCAGCAGTGAAAGACGGATGAACACTGAAGCTTTCTTT.

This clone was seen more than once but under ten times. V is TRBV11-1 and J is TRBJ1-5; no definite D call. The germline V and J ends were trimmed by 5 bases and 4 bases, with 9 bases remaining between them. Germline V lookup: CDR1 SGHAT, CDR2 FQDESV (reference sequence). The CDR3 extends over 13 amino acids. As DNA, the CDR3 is TGTGCCAGCAGCCGGGCCGTGAATCAGCCCCAGCATTTT. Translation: CASSRAVNQPQHF.

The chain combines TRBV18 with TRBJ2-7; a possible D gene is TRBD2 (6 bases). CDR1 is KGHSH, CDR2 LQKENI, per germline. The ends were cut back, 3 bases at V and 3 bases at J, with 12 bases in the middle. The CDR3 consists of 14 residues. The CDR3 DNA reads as TGTGCCAGCTCACCTCACGGGGGAGTCTACGAGCAGTACTTC. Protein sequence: CASSPHGGVYEQYF.

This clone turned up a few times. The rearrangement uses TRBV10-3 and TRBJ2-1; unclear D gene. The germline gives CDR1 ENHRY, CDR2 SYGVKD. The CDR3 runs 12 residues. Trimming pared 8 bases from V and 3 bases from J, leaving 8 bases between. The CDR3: CAISIVYNEQFF. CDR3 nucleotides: TGTGCCATCTCGATAGTCTACAATGAGCAGTTCTTC.

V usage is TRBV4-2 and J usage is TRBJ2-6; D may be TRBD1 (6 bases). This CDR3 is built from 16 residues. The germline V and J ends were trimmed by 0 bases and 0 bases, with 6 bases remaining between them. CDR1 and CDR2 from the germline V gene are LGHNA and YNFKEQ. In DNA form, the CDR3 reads TGTGCCAGCAGCCAAGAGGACAGCTCTGGGGCCAACGTCCTGACTTTC. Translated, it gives CASSQEDSSGANVLTF.

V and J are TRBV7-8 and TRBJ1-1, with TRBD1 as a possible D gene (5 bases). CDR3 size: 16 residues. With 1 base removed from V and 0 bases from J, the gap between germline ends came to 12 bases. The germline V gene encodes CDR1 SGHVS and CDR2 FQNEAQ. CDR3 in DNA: TGTGCCAGCAGCTTAGGGGGGTGGCAGGTGAACACTGAAGCTTTCTTT. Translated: CASSLGGWQVNTEAFF.

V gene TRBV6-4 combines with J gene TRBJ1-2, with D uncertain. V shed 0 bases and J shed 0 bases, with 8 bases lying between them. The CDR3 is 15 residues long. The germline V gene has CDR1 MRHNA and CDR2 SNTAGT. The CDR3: CASSDSRASNYGYTF. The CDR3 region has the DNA TGTGCCAGCAGTGACTCGAGAGCCTCTAACTATGGCTACACCTTC.

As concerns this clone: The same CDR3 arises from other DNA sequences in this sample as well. CDR3 DNA sequence: TGTGCCTGGAGTGTAGAAAACACCATATATTTT. Translation gives CAWSVENTIYF. The chain has TRBV30 and TRBJ1-3; D gene unclear. Per the germline V gene, CDR1 is GTSNPN and CDR2 is SVGIG (reference sequence). V shed 0 bases and J shed 6 bases, with 3 bases lying between them. The CDR3 contains 11 residues. Complete variable domain (other parts from reference TRBV30 and TRBJ1-3): SQTIHQWPATLVQPVGSPLSLECTVEGTSNPNLYWYRQAAGRGLQLLFYSVGIGQISSEVPQNLSASRPQDRQFILSSKKLLLSDSGFYLCAWSVENTIYFGEGSWLTVV.

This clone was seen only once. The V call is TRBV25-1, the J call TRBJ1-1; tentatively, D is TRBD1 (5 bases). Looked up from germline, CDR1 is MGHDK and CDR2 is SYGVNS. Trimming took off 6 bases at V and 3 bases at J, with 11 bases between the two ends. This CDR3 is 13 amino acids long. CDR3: CASRRGGDTEAFF. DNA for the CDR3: TGTGCCAGCAGAAGGGGAGGGGACACTGAAGCTTTCTTT. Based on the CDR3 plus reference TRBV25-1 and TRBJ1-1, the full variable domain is EADIYQTPRYLVIGTGKKITLECSQTMGHDKMYWYQQDPGMELHLIHYSYGVNSTEKGDLSSESTVSRIRTEHFPLTLESARPSHTSQYLCASRRGGDTEAFFGQGTRLTVV.

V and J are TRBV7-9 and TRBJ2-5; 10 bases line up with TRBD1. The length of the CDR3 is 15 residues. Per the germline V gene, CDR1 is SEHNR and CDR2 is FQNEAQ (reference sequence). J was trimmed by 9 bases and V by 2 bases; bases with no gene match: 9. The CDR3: CASSLWGQGFSAQYF. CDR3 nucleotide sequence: TGTGCCAGCAGCTTATGGGGACAGGGGTTTTCGGCCCAGTACTTC.

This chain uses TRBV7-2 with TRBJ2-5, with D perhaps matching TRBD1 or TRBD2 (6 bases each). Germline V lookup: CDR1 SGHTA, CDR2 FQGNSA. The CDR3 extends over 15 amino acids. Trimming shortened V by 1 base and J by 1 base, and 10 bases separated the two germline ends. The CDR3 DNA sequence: TGTGCCAGCAGCTTAGAGGGGGGCTTCCAAGAGACCCAGTACTTC. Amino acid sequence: CASSLEGGFQETQYF.

CDR3 DNA: TGTGCCTGGAGGATTAGGACAGGGAGCACTGAAGCTTTCTTT. Its protein is CAWRIRTGSTEAFF. The chain combines TRBV30 with TRBJ1-1, with 8 bases matching TRBD1. Germline CDR1 GTSNPN, CDR2 SVGIG (reference sequence). Losses at the gene ends were 3 bases for V and 4 bases for J; bases not matched to a gene: 7. The CDR3 consists of 14 residues.

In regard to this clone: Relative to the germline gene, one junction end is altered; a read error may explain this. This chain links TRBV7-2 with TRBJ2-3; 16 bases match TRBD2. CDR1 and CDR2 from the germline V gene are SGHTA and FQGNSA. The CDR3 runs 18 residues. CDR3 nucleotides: TGTGCCAGCAGCCTAGCGCCCGGGACTAGCGGGAGGGCTGATACGCAGTATTTT. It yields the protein CASSLAPGTSGRADTQYF.